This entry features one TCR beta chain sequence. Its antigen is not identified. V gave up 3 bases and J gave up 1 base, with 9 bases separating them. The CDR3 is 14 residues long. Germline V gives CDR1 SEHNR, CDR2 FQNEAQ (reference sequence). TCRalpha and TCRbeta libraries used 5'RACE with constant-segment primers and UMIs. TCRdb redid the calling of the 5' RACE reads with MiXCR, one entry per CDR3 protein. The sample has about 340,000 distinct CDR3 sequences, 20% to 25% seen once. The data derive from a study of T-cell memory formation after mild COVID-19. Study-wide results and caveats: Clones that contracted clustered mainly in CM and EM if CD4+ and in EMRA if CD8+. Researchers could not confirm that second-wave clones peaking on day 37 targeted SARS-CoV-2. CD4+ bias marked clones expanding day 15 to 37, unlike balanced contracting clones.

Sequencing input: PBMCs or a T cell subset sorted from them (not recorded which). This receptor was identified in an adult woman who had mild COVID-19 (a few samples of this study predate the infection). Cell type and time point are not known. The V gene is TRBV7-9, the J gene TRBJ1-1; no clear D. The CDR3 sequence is CASSFWTANTEAFF. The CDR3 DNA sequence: TGTGCCAGCAGCTTCTGGACGGCGAACACTGAAGCTTTCTTT.